Following are 20 T cell receptor beta chains from one sample sequenced in a study of T cells in narcolepsy. Libraries were prepared by immunoSEQ multiplex PCR; TCRdb keeps only in-frame clonotypes and omits some of them. The sample lists about 29,000 clones; roughly 86% were seen once. The material sequenced was memory (CD45RA-) CD4+ T cells from blood. All receptors derive from a human donor in good health.

The V and J genes are TRBV5-1 and TRBJ1-2, with 8 bases that match TRBD1. The CDR3 runs 15 residues. With V trimmed by 0 bases and J by 6 bases, 7 bases remained unmatched. CDR1 is SGHRS, CDR2 YFSETQ, per germline. The CDR3 loop is CASSLAGQGADGYTF. In DNA, the CDR3 is TGCGCCAGCAGCTTGGCCGGGCAGGGGGCCGATGGCTACACCTTC.

The V gene is TRBV30, the J gene TRBJ2-3; 8 positions match TRBD1. The V and J ends lost 3 bases and 9 bases, in that order; junction bases with no gene match: 11. Per the germline V gene, CDR1 is GTSNPN and CDR2 is SVGIG (reference sequence). The CDR3 spans 14 residues. CDR3 loop: CAWRARDRRETQYF. CDR3 DNA sequence: TGTGCCTGGAGAGCCCGGGACAGGCGGGAAACGCAGTATTTT.

The chain joins TRBV5-1 to TRBJ1-1; maybe TRBD1 (5 bases). CDR1 is SGHRS, CDR2 YFSETQ, per germline. V dropped 0 bases and J dropped 0 bases, with 12 bases sitting between them. This CDR3 comprises 16 residues. CDR3 in DNA: TGCGCCAGCAGCTTGGGGGTGCAGGGCATGAACACTGAAGCTTTCTTT. The encoded protein is CASSLGVQGMNTEAFF.

V is TRBV25-1 and J is TRBJ2-1; 15 nucleotides match TRBD2. The length of the CDR3 is 17 residues. The germline V gene encodes CDR1 MGHDK and CDR2 SYGVNS. V lost 6 bases to trimming and J lost 4 bases; unmatched junction nucleotides: 7. The CDR3 sequence: CASRGLAGGSLYNEQFF. The DNA of the CDR3 is TGTGCCAGCAGGGGACTAGCGGGGGGATCCCTTTACAATGAGCAGTTCTTC.

This chain connects TRBV10-3 to TRBJ1-1, with no clear D. Germline CDR1 ENHRY, CDR2 SYGVKD. CDR3 length: 17 amino acids. Trimming took off 1 base at V and 0 bases at J, with 15 bases between the two ends. The CDR3 DNA reads TGTGCCATCAGTGAGTTCCCCAGAACAGTTATGAACACTGAAGCTTTCTTT. This gives the protein CAISEFPRTVMNTEAFF.

This clone was seen a handful of times. The chain couples TRBV2 to TRBJ1-1, with D possibly matching TRBD1 (6 bases). CDR1 SNHLY and CDR2 FYNNEI come from the germline V gene. V was shortened by 6 bases and J by 1 base, with 9 bases between the two germline ends. The CDR3 runs 13 residues. CDR3 region: CASRLTGNTEAFF. CDR3 sequence (DNA): TGTGCCAGCAGATTGACAGGGAACACTGAAGCTTTCTTT. The complete variable domain, with remaining parts taken from reference TRBV2 and TRBJ1-1, reads EPEVTQTPSHQVTQMGQEVILRCVPISNHLYFYWYRQILGQKVEFLVSFYNNEISEKSEIFDDQFSVERPDGSNFTLKIRSTKLEDSAMYFCASRLTGNTEAFFGQGTRLTVV.

The chain has TRBV6-4 and TRBJ2-1, with TRBD2 matching over 8 bases. Germline V gene sequence: CDR1 MRHNA, CDR2 SNTAGT. The CDR3 consists of 17 residues. Germline trimming cut 1 base from V and 7 bases from J; bases unmatched to any gene: 12. CDR3 DNA sequence: TGTGCCAGCAGTGACTTTGGGGGAGCGGGAGTTGTGAATGAGCAGTTCTTC. Protein: CASSDFGGAGVVNEQFF.

The chain is built from TRBV7-2 and TRBJ1-2; tentative D call: TRBD1 (6 bases). There are 16 residues in the CDR3. CDR1 and CDR2 from the germline V gene are SGHTA and FQGNSA. Trimming shortened V by 5 bases and J by 1 base, and 17 bases separated the two germline ends. CDR3 protein: CASSPSVDRLNYGYTF. The CDR3 DNA follows: TGTGCCAGCAGCCCCTCCGTGGACAGACTTAACTATGGCTACACCTTC.

In DNA, the CDR3 is TGTGCCAGCCCGGGACAGAACTATGGCTACACCTTC. Translated, it gives CASPGQNYGYTF. The chain is built from TRBV6-5 and TRBJ1-2; 7 nucleotides align to TRBD1. This CDR3 region has 12 residues. Trimming cost V 8 bases and J 2 bases; bases outside gene matches: 2. Germline CDR1 MNHEY, CDR2 SVGAGI.

V is TRBV20-1 and J is TRBJ2-5; perhaps TRBD1 as D (6 bases). The J call is in doubt because the DNA end fits TRBJ2-7 better. The CDR3 has 11 residues. The germline V gene encodes CDR1 DFQATT and CDR2 SNEGSKA (reference sequence). This chain's CDR3 is CSANRVDEQYF. CDR3 coding DNA: TGCAGTGCTAACAGGGTCGACGAGCAGTACTTC.

The J gene is TRBJ2-2, the V gene TRBV6-5; 10 bases are a match to TRBD1. The V gene end was trimmed by 5 bases and the J gene end by 7 bases; junction bases not matched to a gene: 7. CDR3 length: 15 residues. Germline V CDR1 and CDR2: MNHEY, SVGAGI. CDR3 in DNA: TGTGCCAGCAGTCCGGCGGGACAGGGGTTCGGGGAGCTGTTTTTT. It translates to CASSPAGQGFGELFF.

The V call is TRBV5-4, the J call TRBJ1-2, with 8 bases fitting TRBD1. The trim removed 4 bases at V and 5 bases at J, leaving 10 bases unmatched. The CDR3 spans 15 residues. Germline V gene sequence: CDR1 SGHNT, CDR2 YYREEE (reference sequence). The CDR3: CASSGTGQAAYGYTF. CDR3 sequence (DNA): TGTGCCAGCAGCGGAACGGGACAGGCCGCATATGGCTACACCTTC.

The chain employs TRBV10-3 and TRBJ1-4; D not certain. This CDR3 contains 15 residues. Trimming pared 0 bases from V and 5 bases from J, leaving 10 bases between. Germline V gene sequence: CDR1 ENHRY, CDR2 SYGVKD. The CDR3 loop reads CAISESRGRNEKLFF. CDR3 sequence (DNA): TGTGCCATCAGTGAGTCGCGAGGGAGGAATGAAAAACTGTTTTTT.

The V and J genes are TRBV5-6 and TRBJ1-4; D unclear. This CDR3 has 14 residues. Trimming pared 2 bases from V and 0 bases from J, leaving 5 bases between. Germline assignment: CDR1 SGHDT and CDR2 YYEEEE. CDR3 in amino acids: CASSFFATNEKLFF. The CDR3 region has the DNA TGTGCCAGCAGCTTTTTCGCAACTAATGAAAAACTGTTTTTT.

The V call is TRBV29-1, the J call TRBJ2-3; maybe TRBD1 (5 bases). Germline CDR1 SQVTM, CDR2 ANQGSEA. This CDR3 region has 15 residues. Trimming removed 1 base from V and 5 bases from J, with 16 bases in between. The CDR3 protein is CSVEGGEGVVDTQYF. The CDR3 region has the DNA TGCAGCGTTGAAGGGGGTGAAGGGGTAGTAGATACGCAGTATTTT.

The chain recombines TRBV5-6 with TRBJ2-7; 9 bases are shared with TRBD2. The CDR3 loop spans 13 amino acids. With V trimmed by 4 bases and J by 3 bases, 2 bases remained unmatched. Germline loops: CDR1 SGHDT, CDR2 YYEEEE. Here the CDR3 reads CASSLAGIYEQYF. In nucleotides, the CDR3 is TGTGCCAGCAGCCTAGCGGGGATCTACGAGCAGTACTTC. Looking up the rest from reference TRBV5-6 and TRBJ2-7 gives the full variable domain: DAGVTQSPTHLIKTRGQQVTLRCSPKSGHDTVSWYQQALGQGPQFIFQYYEEEERQRGNFPDRFSGHQFPNYSSELNVNALLLGDSALYLCASSLAGIYEQYFGPGTRLTVT.

This clone has just one count. The genes are TRBV6-5 and TRBJ2-5, with 11 bases fitting TRBD1. Germline V gives CDR1 MNHEY, CDR2 SVGAGI. The CDR3 is 14 residues long. Trimming removed 5 bases from V and 2 bases from J; junction bases left unmatched: 1. DNA for the CDR3: TGTGCCAGCAGTCGGGACAGGGGGCAAGAGACCCAGTACTTC. This codes for CASSRDRGQETQYF.

J is TRBJ1-1 and V is TRBV6-1; possible D gene TRBD1, 6 bases. With 5 bases removed from V and 11 bases from J, the gap between germline ends came to 12 bases. The CDR3 has 11 residues. Germline V CDR1 and CDR2: MNHNS, SASEGT. CDR3 in DNA: TGTGCCAGCAGTACAGGGTCTCGGGCTTTCTTT. It encodes CASSTGSRAFF.

This clone was seen more than once but under ten times. The chain employs TRBV7-6 and TRBJ1-2; D unclear. The V gene lost 1 base and the J gene lost 4 bases, with 4 bases spanning the gap. The CDR3 is made up of 12 amino acids. The germline V gene encodes CDR1 SGHVS and CDR2 FNYEAQ. CDR3 DNA sequence: TGTGCCAGCAGCTTAGGGGGCTATGGCTACACCTTC. Encoded protein: CASSLGGYGYTF. Full variable domain (rest looked up from reference TRBV7-6 and TRBJ1-2): GAGVSQSPRYKVTKRGQDVALRCDPISGHVSLYWYRQALGQGPEFLTYFNYEAQQDKSGLPNDRFSAERPEGSISTLTIQRTEQRDSAMYRCASSLGGYGYTFGSGTRLTVV.

The chain combines TRBV4-2 with TRBJ2-7; D is unresolved. V was clipped by 2 bases and J by 2 bases, with 10 bases between them. Germline V gene data show CDR1 as LGHNA and CDR2 as YNFKEQ. This CDR3 is built from 14 residues. The CDR3 is CASSQLRGPYEQYF. The CDR3 DNA sequence: TGTGCCAGCAGCCAACTGCGCGGCCCCTACGAGCAGTACTTC.